Sequencing of this T cell receptor (beta chain) was carried out in a study of T-cell memory formation after mild COVID-19 (dated by TCRdb to the early 2020s). Regarding the research as a whole: Most TCR sequence clusters were specific to one of the two donors. T-cell clones expanding and contracting after mild COVID-19 in a couple of donors were tracked by longitudinal TCRalpha and TCRbeta repertoire sequencing. Two young, previously healthy adult volunteers, one female and one male, were included in the cohort.

Sequencing relied on an Illumina NovaSeq 6000. TCRalpha and TCRbeta cDNA libraries were built by 5'RACE with constant-segment primers, adding sample barcodes and unique molecular identifiers. Trizol reagent was used to extract RNA from every sample. Amplification of the libraries took two PCR steps, and the second step added a second sample barcode plus Illumina TruSeq adapters. Sequencing of the libraries was done on an Illumina NovaSeq, producing 2 x 150 bp paired-end reads. The paper's processing steps were these. The reads were demultiplexed and collapsed into UMI-guided consensus sequences using migec v1.2.7. Using mixcr v2.1.11, UMI consensuses were aligned to TRA and TRB V and J templates and then assembled into clonotypes. Clonotypes were classified as expanded or contracted when called significant by both edgeR and NoisET, with noise models trained on biological replicates. For edgeR calls, the thresholds were a false discovery rate-adjusted p below 0.01 and a log2 fold-change of 1. As an exploratory analysis of dynamics, max-normalized trajectories of the 1000 most abundant clonotypes were examined with PCA combined with hierarchical clustering. Separately sequenced CD4+ and CD8+ repertoires were used to assign the CD4 or CD8 phenotype of responding clones. TCRdb ran its own pipeline on the public reads, namely fastp trimming at Q25 and MiXCR clone calling, and kept in-frame beta chains. Rows are unified per CDR3 protein, each entry keeping the most common DNA and genes. None of the V and J calls come from the authors' own analysis; TCRdb made them. In this sample the table shows over 350,000 distinct CDR3 sequences, approximately 15% of which occur a single time. The ten largest clonotypes hold around a fifth of the sample.

A word on this clonotype: Its antigen remains undetermined. No much larger clonotype is one base removed from it; base qualities were not supplied.

Study-wide findings and limitations: SARS-CoV-2 specificity was not confirmed for the second-wave clones peaking on day 37. Contracting CD4+ clones turned up mainly in the CM and EM memory subsets, whereas EMRA was where CD8+ clones were enriched. From day 15 to 85, contracting clones showed balanced CD4/CD8 phenotypes, whereas a second wave of clones that expanded from day 15 to 37 leaned towards CD4+. Some responding clones were found in pre-infection memory, which suggests that pre-existing cross-reactive memory T cells took part in the SARS-CoV-2 response. The study included only two mild cases, and larger cohorts that include severe cases with pre-infection samples were judged to be necessary.

Ficoll-Paque density gradient centrifugation was used to isolate PBMCs. The CDR1 and CDR2 encoded by the germline V gene (reference sequence) are SEHNR and FQNEAQ. Its CDR3 holds 14 amino acids, cysteine through phenylalanine. The entry retains the CDR3 DNA only, 42 bases that are in frame from base 1. V is clipped by 6 bases and J by 7 bases, and the sequence between their germline boundaries is 13 bases long. This sequence was found in a man in his late teens or twenties who had mild COVID-19 (a few samples of this study predate the infection). The sample titles of this study are shuffled in the database, so cell type and time point are left out; the donor was told from shared clones. The chain uses TRBV7-9 and TRBJ1-6; no D segment can be confidently identified. Sequenced material: PBMCs or a T cell subset sorted from them (not recorded which). The CDR3 reads CASSFREGNSPLHF. The DNA sequence is as follows: TGTGCCAGCAGTTTTCGGGAAGGGAATTCACCCCTCCACTTT.